The T cell receptor beta chain under discussion was sequenced for a study of beta chain features in type 1 diabetes. As every portion of the isolated RNA was reverse transcribed, the sequencing read expressed TCRB transcripts. TCRdb's table, derived via immunoSEQ multiplex PCR, lists solely in-frame clones and lacks some. The data show 150,000 to 190,000 clones, with 8.1% seen just once and around 0.65% held by the top ten. This clone has at least ten counts. The sample taken for sequencing was central memory CD4+ T cells from blood. The sequence was collected from a man younger than 30 in good health.

The CDR3 nucleotides are TGCAGCGGCAGGACTAGCGTCTCCGGGGAGCTGTTTTTT. It yields the protein CSGRTSVSGELFF. The J gene is TRBJ2-2, the V gene TRBV29-1; 9 bases map to TRBD2. The CDR3 consists of 13 residues. The trim removed 7 bases at V and 6 bases at J, leaving 6 bases unmatched. In germline, CDR1 is SQVTM, CDR2 ANQGSEA.